The 10 T cell receptor beta chains below all came from one sample that was sequenced in a study of shared clonotypes between healthy human individuals. It was CD45RO-negative cells, positively selected for CCR7, that made up naive CD8 cells, with terminally differentiated effector memory CD45RA+ cells excluded. The repertoire was sequenced with immunoSEQ multiplex PCR; TCRdb's copy has only in-frame clones and lacks some. The data show around 1.9 million clones, around 93% seen once. The sample was naive CD8+ T cells from PBMCs. The receptors stem from a man younger than 30 in good health. Some clones in this sample may be carry-over from other donors' samples.

This chain uses TRBV7-8 with TRBJ2-1; D could derive from TRBD1 or TRBD2 (6 bases each). Trimming pared 2 bases from V and 8 bases from J, leaving 19 bases between. This CDR3 has 16 residues. Germline V gene lookup returns CDR1 SGHVS and CDR2 FQNEAQ. In nucleotides, the CDR3 is TGTGCCAGCAGCTTATCTTTGTCTCGGGGGCTCGATGAGCAGTTCTTC. Translating it yields CASSLSLSRGLDEQFF.

This clone was observed a single time. The rearrangement links TRBV6-1 to TRBJ2-1; no reliable D call. The germline V gene encodes CDR1 MNHNS and CDR2 SASEGT. This CDR3 has 13 amino acids. Trimming removed 3 bases at V and 6 bases at J, with 9 bases between. Here the CDR3 DNA reads TGTGCCAGCAGTGACGGGTTCGGCAATGAGCAGTTCTTC. Its translation: CASSDGFGNEQFF.

The chain has TRBV27 and TRBJ2-7; TRBD2 matches 8 bases. CDR1 and CDR2 from the germline V gene are MNHEY and SMNVEV (reference sequence). J gave up 3 bases and V 8 bases, and 9 bases lay outside the gene matches. The length of the CDR3 is 14 residues. The CDR3 DNA is TGTGCCAGCCCGCCCCGGGGGGGCATCTACGAGCAGTACTTC. The encoded protein is CASPPRGGIYEQYF.

The V gene is TRBV7-2, the J gene TRBJ2-6, with 8 bases lining up with TRBD1. With 4 bases clipped from V and 1 base from J, the junction kept 3 bases outside the gene matches. Germline V CDR1 and CDR2: SGHTA, FQGNSA. CDR3 length equals 16 residues. In DNA, the CDR3 is TGTGCCAGCAGCTCAAGACAGGGGTCTGGGGCCAACGTCCTGACTTTC. Its translation: CASSSRQGSGANVLTF.

This clone showed up just a few times. The chain couples TRBV5-4 to TRBJ1-2; D not certain. CDR3 length equals 15 residues. Germline CDR1 and CDR2: SGHNT and YYREEE (reference sequence). V lost 7 bases, J lost 4 bases, and 20 bases lay in between. In DNA form, the CDR3 reads TGTGCCAGCGCCACCGGTTCGGACCGATTCTATGGCTACACCTTC. Translation gives CASATGSDRFYGYTF.

The V call is TRBV15, the J call TRBJ1-4; tentatively, D is TRBD1 (5 bases). This CDR3 is built from 16 residues. V was shortened by 1 base and J by 5 bases, with 14 bases between the two germline ends. The V gene's germline CDR1 is LNHNV and CDR2 YYDKDF (reference sequence). CDR3 nucleotides: TGTGCCACCAGCAGAGGGGCGGGGCACGCGAATGAAAAACTGTTTTTT. It specifies CATSRGAGHANEKLFF. Full variable domain (outside the CDR3, taken from reference TRBV15 and TRBJ1-4): DAMVIQNPRYQVTQFGKPVTLSCSQTLNHNVMYWYQQKSSQAPKLLFHYYDKDFNNEADTPDNFQSRRPNTSFCFLDIRSPGLGDTAMYLCATSRGAGHANEKLFFGSGTQLSVL.

This chain joins TRBV7-9 and TRBJ2-2; D perhaps matches TRBD2 (5 bases). From germline, CDR1 is SEHNR and CDR2 FQNEAQ (reference sequence). CDR3 length equals 12 residues. The V gene lost 10 bases and the J gene lost 6 bases, with 12 bases spanning the gap. CDR3 sequence (DNA): TGTGCCACCTGGTTGAGGGCCGGGGAGCTGTTTTTT. It codes for CATWLRAGELFF.

The chain joins TRBV27 to TRBJ2-2; 7 bases fit TRBD2. Trimming cost V 2 bases and J 4 bases; bases outside gene matches: 13. CDR1 is MNHEY and CDR2 is SMNVEV in the germline V gene (reference sequence). The CDR3 loop spans 18 amino acids. CDR3 bases: TGTGCCAGCAGTTTACTTGGTTTGCGGGAGAGGCCCACCGGGGAGCTGTTTTTT. As protein: CASSLLGLRERPTGELFF.

This rearrangement joins TRBV18 to TRBJ1-2; D is ambiguous. The CDR3 sequence is 13 residues long. Deletions cut 5 bases from V and 4 bases from J, with 11 bases between. Germline values: CDR1 KGHSH, CDR2 LQKENI. The CDR3 is CASSALGGYGYTF. The CDR3, as DNA: TGTGCCAGCTCAGCCTTGGGCGGCTATGGCTACACCTTC.

This chain uses TRBV4-1 with TRBJ2-3; D uncertain. Germline V gene data show CDR1 as MGHRA and CDR2 as YSYEKL. This CDR3 is 14 amino acids long. Trimming took off 1 base at V and 6 bases at J, with 11 bases between the two ends. CDR3: CASSQGSAPDTQYF. The CDR3 bases are TGCGCCAGCAGCCAAGGATCTGCGCCCGATACGCAGTATTTT.